This T cell receptor (beta chain) originates from a study of cytomegalovirus exposure and HLA in healthy donors. PCR amplification relied on 60 Vbeta primers (plus 13 Jbeta primers). The data were produced by immunoSEQ multiplex PCR, yet TCRdb's version contains in-frame clones alone and is incomplete. The sample includes about 260,000 clones, about four fifths of them seen just once. This clone was recorded only once. Its antigen remains unidentified. General study results and limits: A missense variant in DCLRE1C was later tied to TCR beta V- and J-gene trimming. Across all donors, roughly uniform sequencing depth was an assumption of the presence/absence analyses. Some V segments could not be told apart, so they were left out, TRBV6-2 and TRBV6-3 among them. Later analysis showed most CMV-associated TCR beta chains appearing HLA-restricted.

The CDR3 extends over 15 amino acids. The germline V and J ends were trimmed by 5 bases and 0 bases, with 14 bases remaining between them. Germline CDR1 is SEHNR and CDR2 is FQNEAQ (reference sequence). This receptor was obtained from a woman in her thirties or forties in good health and CMV-seropositive. The chain couples TRBV7-9 to TRBJ2-7, with D unclear. The sample comprised PBMCs. The CDR3 sequence: CASSLDWQSSYEQYF. As DNA, the CDR3 is TGTGCCAGCAGCCTTGACTGGCAAAGCTCCTACGAGCAGTACTTC.